A single sample gave rise to the 12 T cell receptor beta chains below, sequenced in a study of shared clonotypes between healthy human individuals. Assay used: immunoSEQ multiplex PCR; TCRdb lists only in-frame clones, some missing. The sample carries approximately 940,000 clones, approximately 80% recorded once. The source material was memory CD4+ T cells sorted from blood. The subset: CD45RA-negative fraction. All receptors come from a man between 18 and 35 years old in good health.

The gene calls are TRBV6-4 and TRBJ1-1; D uncertain. The CDR3 totals 13 residues. CDR1 is MRHNA, CDR2 SNTAGT, per germline. Trimming took 0 bases from V and 4 from J, leaving 6 bases between them. CDR3 residues: CASSDSIFTEAFF. Here the CDR3 DNA reads TGTGCCAGCAGTGACTCGATTTTCACTGAAGCTTTCTTT.

This clone was counted only a few times. Different DNA sequences within this sample yield the same CDR3. The chain recombines TRBV6-1 with TRBJ1-2; unclear D gene. The V gene lost 3 bases and the J gene lost 3 bases, with 5 bases spanning the gap. The CDR3 runs to 12 residues. Germline V CDR1 and CDR2: MNHNS, SASEGT. The CDR3 loop reads CASSDTDYGYTF. Here the CDR3 DNA reads TGTGCCAGCAGTGACACGGACTATGGCTACACCTTC.

This rearrangement joins TRBV7-2 to TRBJ2-7, with D possibly matching TRBD2 (5 bases). The CDR3 sequence is 15 residues long. CDR1 SGHTA and CDR2 FQGNSA come from the germline V gene. The V end was cut by 6 bases, the J end by 6 bases, with 21 bases between. The CDR3 here is CASSSSRGTLFEQYF. CDR3 bases: TGTGCCAGCAGTTCGTCCCGGGGTACCCTCTTCGAGCAGTACTTC. The full variable domain, completed using reference TRBV7-2 and TRBJ2-7, is GAGVSQSPSNKVTEKGKDVELRCDPISGHTALYWYRQSLGQGLEFLIYFQGNSAPDKSGLPSDRFSAERTGGSVSTLTIQRTQQEDSAVYLCASSSSRGTLFEQYFGPGTRLTVT.

The sample holds a few counts of this clone. The rearrangement joins TRBV2 to TRBJ1-5, with D maybe TRBD1 (5 bases). The CDR3 has 13 amino acids. V lost 7 bases and J 5 bases, leaving 12 bases between the germline ends. Germline V gene data show CDR1 as SNHLY and CDR2 as FYNNEI. The CDR3 DNA is TGTGCCAGCAAAGGGGCTGGGGATCAGCCCCAGCATTTT. It translates to CASKGAGDQPQHF.

This clone has only a few counts. In the same sample, other DNA sequences code for this CDR3. The chain recombines TRBV19 with TRBJ2-7, with D possibly called TRBD1 or TRBD2 (5 bases each). Deletions cut 0 bases from V and 3 bases from J, with 6 bases between. CDR1 is LNHDA, CDR2 SQIVND, per germline (reference sequence). The CDR3 has 13 residues. CDR3 sequence: CASSIERGYEQYF. CDR3 coding DNA: TGTGCCAGTAGTATAGAGAGGGGCTACGAGCAGTACTTC.

About this clone: The sample carries other DNA sequences with the same CDR3. The chain recombines TRBV7-2 with TRBJ2-1; 12 nucleotides line up with TRBD2. V was clipped by 3 bases and J by 6 bases; unmatched bases: 3. Germline V gene lookup returns CDR1 SGHTA and CDR2 FQGNSA. This CDR3 has 15 residues. The CDR3 spells CASSLRLAGVNEQFF. CDR3 bases: TGTGCCAGCAGCTTGAGACTAGCGGGAGTCAATGAGCAGTTCTTC.

The chain recombines TRBV7-2 with TRBJ1-2; TRBD1 is a possible D gene (5 bases). Germline values: CDR1 SGHTA, CDR2 FQGNSA. The CDR3 length is 15 residues. Trimming took 2 bases from V and 7 from J, leaving 17 bases between them. The CDR3 nucleotides are TGTGCCAGCAGCTTAAACAGGCAGGGCTTGGGTGGCTACACCTTC. This translates into CASSLNRQGLGGYTF.

This sequence joins TRBV6-5 and TRBJ1-2; D not resolved. V shed 2 bases and J shed 3 bases, with 10 bases lying between them. The CDR3 runs to 14 residues. Germline lookup yields CDR1 MNHEY and CDR2 SVGAGI. CDR3 amino acids: CASSYRGLDYGYTF. The DNA for the CDR3 is TGTGCCAGCAGTTACCGGGGATTAGACTATGGCTACACCTTC.

This chain joins TRBV5-5 and TRBJ2-3; 7 nucleotides line up with TRBD2. This CDR3 comprises 16 residues. With V trimmed by 4 bases and J by 2 bases, 10 bases remained unmatched. Per germline, CDR1 SGHKS and CDR2 YYEKEE (reference sequence). The CDR3 nucleotides are TGTGCCAGCAGCGGTGGGACTACCTTCCCCACAGATACGCAGTATTTT. Translation: CASSGGTTFPTDTQYF.

The chain joins TRBV11-2 to TRBJ1-2; D is undetermined. There are 14 residues in the CDR3. The germline CDR1 and CDR2 sequences are SGHAT and FQNNGV. Trimming removed 4 bases at V and 4 bases at J, with 13 bases between. The CDR3 loop is CASSWGRSSYGYTF. CDR3 coding DNA: TGTGCCAGCAGCTGGGGTCGGTCCTCCTATGGCTACACCTTC.

This clone was counted a few times. This chain connects TRBV10-2 to TRBJ1-6, with 8 bases identical to TRBD1. The germline V gene has CDR1 WSHSY and CDR2 SAAADI. The CDR3 has 15 residues. The junction had 4 bases not matched to a gene; V was cut back by 4 bases and J by 5 bases. The CDR3 nucleotides are TGCGCCAGCAGTGTGGGACAGGCCAATAATTCACCCCTCCACTTT. It codes for CASSVGQANNSPLHF.

The chain carries TRBV19 and TRBJ2-7, with 9 bases fitting TRBD1. Germline CDR1 LNHDA, CDR2 SQIVND (reference sequence). V gave up 3 bases and J gave up 1 base; unmatched junction bases: 10. This CDR3 region has 17 residues. CDR3 loop: CASSIGLSGTGSYEQYF. CDR3 in DNA: TGTGCCAGTAGTATTGGGCTCTCCGGGACAGGGTCCTACGAGCAGTACTTC.